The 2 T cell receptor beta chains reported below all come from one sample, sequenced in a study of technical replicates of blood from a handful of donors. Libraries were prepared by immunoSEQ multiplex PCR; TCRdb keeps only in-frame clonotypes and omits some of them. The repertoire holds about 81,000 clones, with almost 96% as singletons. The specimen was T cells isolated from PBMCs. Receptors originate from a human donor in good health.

This CDR3 is CASSLSWTGISYEQYF. The CDR3 DNA is TGTGCCAGCAGCTTGTCTTGGACAGGGATATCCTACGAGCAGTACTTC. The chain recombines TRBV7-9 with TRBJ2-7, with 8 bases matching TRBD1. CDR3 length: 16 amino acids. Germline V gene data show CDR1 as SEHNR and CDR2 as FQNEAQ (reference sequence). V was pared by 3 bases and J by 1 base, with 8 bases of the junction left unmatched.

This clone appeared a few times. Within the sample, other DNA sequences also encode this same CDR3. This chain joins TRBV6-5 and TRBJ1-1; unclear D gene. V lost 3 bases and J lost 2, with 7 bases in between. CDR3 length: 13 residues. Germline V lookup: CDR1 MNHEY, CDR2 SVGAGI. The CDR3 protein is CASSYGRNTEAFF. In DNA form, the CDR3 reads TGTGCCAGCAGTTATGGCAGAAACACTGAAGCTTTCTTT.